The rows below give T cell receptor beta chains drawn from one sample of a study of cytomegalovirus exposure and HLA in healthy donors. Generated by immunoSEQ multiplex PCR, the TCRdb table keeps only in-frame clones and is missing some. This listing includes around 160,000 clones. Source material: PBMCs. These receptors were collected from a woman between 50 and 59 years old in good health and CMV-seronegative. CDR3s include the opening cysteine and the closing phenylalanine or tryptophan. The D gene is left open where the match is weak.

J gene: TRBJ2-3
D gene: .
V gene: TRBV7-9
CDR3 DNA: TGTGCCAGCAGCTTAGCTTTAAATACGCAGTATTTT
CDR3 protein: CASSLALNTQYF

J gene: TRBJ2-1
D gene: .
V gene: TRBV5-1
CDR3 DNA: TGCGCCAGCAGCTTGGCCGTCCGACTAGAATTGAATGAGCAGTTCTTC
CDR3 protein: CASSLAVRLELNEQFF

J gene: TRBJ2-3
D gene: TRBD1
V gene: TRBV7-3
CDR3 DNA: TGTGCCAGCAGCTTAATTGGACAGGGACCAGATACGCAGTATTTT
CDR3 protein: CASSLIGQGPDTQYF

J gene: TRBJ1-4
D gene: TRBD1
V gene: TRBV6-1
CDR3 DNA: TGTGCCAGCAGTGACGGGACAGGGGGCGGTGAAAAACTGTTTTTT
CDR3 protein: CASSDGTGGGEKLFF

J gene: TRBJ2-6
D gene: TRBD1
V gene: TRBV7-3
CDR3 DNA: TGTGCCAGCAGCGAACAGGGGGTTGGGGCCAACGTCCTGACTTTC
CDR3 protein: CASSEQGVGANVLTF

J gene: TRBJ2-4
D gene: .
V gene: TRBV10-3
CDR3 DNA: TGTGCCATCAGTGACCGAATTTCACAGACGCTAGCCAAAAACATTCAGTACTTC
CDR3 protein: CAISDRISQTLAKNIQYF

J gene: TRBJ1-2
D gene: TRBD1
V gene: TRBV28
CDR3 DNA: TGTGCCAGCAGCCCGACAGGGGCGCCCCGGGACTATGGCTACACCTTC
CDR3 protein: CASSPTGAPRDYGYTF

J gene: TRBJ1-5
D gene: .
V gene: TRBV5-1
CDR3 DNA: TGCGCCAGCAGCTTGACCAGGGATCAGCCCCAGCATTTT
CDR3 protein: CASSLTRDQPQHF

J gene: TRBJ2-5
D gene: TRBD1
V gene: TRBV30
CDR3 DNA: TGTGCCTGGAGTGGGACAGGGGGCATCGGGACCCAGTACTTC
CDR3 protein: CAWSGTGGIGTQYF

J gene: TRBJ1-5
D gene: TRBD1
V gene: TRBV12-5
CDR3 DNA: TGTGCTAGTGGTAACGGACAGGCATATAGCAATCAGCCCCAGCATTTT
CDR3 protein: CASGNGQAYSNQPQHF

J gene: TRBJ1-2
D gene: .
V gene: TRBV18
CDR3 DNA: TGTGCCAGCTCACAGCCCGGGACTCAAATGGGGGGCTACACCTTC
CDR3 protein: CASSQPGTQMGGYTF

J gene: TRBJ2-3
D gene: .
V gene: TRBV6-6
CDR3 DNA: TGTGCCAGCAGTTACGTGGCGGACACAGATACGCAGTATTTT
CDR3 protein: CASSYVADTDTQYF

J gene: TRBJ2-1
D gene: TRBD1
V gene: TRBV6-4
CDR3 DNA: TGTGCCAGCGGGCGGACAGGGGAAAATGAGCAGTTCTTC
CDR3 protein: CASGRTGENEQFF

J gene: TRBJ1-4
D gene: TRBD1
V gene: TRBV6-1
CDR3 DNA: TGTGCCAGCTGCGCAGGGGGGTACGAAAAACTGTTTTTT
CDR3 protein: CASCAGGYEKLFF

J gene: TRBJ2-5
D gene: TRBD2
V gene: TRBV28
CDR3 DNA: TGTGCCAGCAGTTCACCCGGACTAGCGGGGGGGGAGACCCAGTACTTC
CDR3 protein: CASSSPGLAGGETQYF

J gene: TRBJ2-1
D gene: TRBD2
V gene: TRBV5-1
CDR3 DNA: TGCGCCAGCAGCTTGGATGCGACTAGCGGGATCTCCTACAATGAGCAGTTCTTC
CDR3 protein: CASSLDATSGISYNEQFF

J gene: TRBJ2-2
D gene: .
V gene: TRBV30
CDR3 DNA: TGTGCCTGGAGCGAGGGAACCGGGGAGCTGTTTTTT
CDR3 protein: CAWSEGTGELFF

J gene: TRBJ1-3
D gene: .
V gene: TRBV5-4
CDR3 DNA: TGTGCCAGCAGCCGGGGACAACCTGGAAACACCATATATTTT
CDR3 protein: CASSRGQPGNTIYF

J gene: TRBJ2-1
D gene: .
V gene: TRBV11-3
CDR3 DNA: TGTGCCAGCAGCTTATCCCGGGACAAACATGAGCAGTTCTTC
CDR3 protein: CASSLSRDKHEQFF

J gene: TRBJ1-4
D gene: .
V gene: TRBV7-2
CDR3 DNA: TGTGCCAGCAGCTTACCTCCCGGGGGTGAAAAACTGTTTTTT
CDR3 protein: CASSLPPGGEKLFF

J gene: TRBJ2-2
D gene: TRBD2
V gene: TRBV6-6
CDR3 DNA: TGTGCCAGCAATCGACTAGCGGGAGACACTACCGGGGAGCTGTTTTTT
CDR3 protein: CASNRLAGDTTGELFF

J gene: TRBJ1-1
D gene: .
V gene: TRBV6-5
CDR3 DNA: TGTGCCAGCAGTCCAGGGAGGGCTGAAGCTTTCTTT
CDR3 protein: CASSPGRAEAFF

J gene: TRBJ2-1
D gene: TRBD2
V gene: TRBV5-1
CDR3 DNA: TGCGCCAGCAGCCAGCGGGAGGCTCGTTACAATGAGCAGTTCTTC
CDR3 protein: CASSQREARYNEQFF

J gene: TRBJ2-7
D gene: TRBD2
V gene: TRBV4-3
CDR3 DNA: TGCGCCAGCAGCCTCGGCCTAGCGGGAAGCGAGCAGTACTTC
CDR3 protein: CASSLGLAGSEQYF

J gene: TRBJ1-1
D gene: TRBD1
V gene: TRBV30
CDR3 DNA: TGTGCCTTCCGACAGGGGTGGATGCAGACTGAAGCTTTCTTT
CDR3 protein: CAFRQGWMQTEAFF

J gene: TRBJ1-1
D gene: .
V gene: TRBV29-1
CDR3 DNA: TGCAGCGAACGCCAGGGTTGGAACACTGAAGCTTTCTTT
CDR3 protein: CSERQGWNTEAFF

J gene: TRBJ2-5
D gene: TRBD2
V gene: TRBV29-1
CDR3 DNA: TGCAGCGTCCGACTAGCTCGAGAGCAGTACTTC
CDR3 protein: CSVRLAREQYF

J gene: TRBJ2-1
D gene: .
V gene: TRBV18
CDR3 DNA: TGTGCCAGCTCACCACCCCCGGGGGTCGATGAGCAGTTCTTC
CDR3 protein: CASSPPPGVDEQFF

J gene: TRBJ2-1
D gene: TRBD2
V gene: TRBV5-6
CDR3 DNA: TGTGCCAGCAGTTATCTAGCGGGGGCCCACAATGAGCAGTTCTTC
CDR3 protein: CASSYLAGAHNEQFF